These 28 T cell receptor beta chains were all obtained from the same sample, sequenced in a study of CXCR3-negative and CXCR3-positive naive CD8 T cells (dated by TCRdb to between 2018 and 2021). TCRdb shows the sequencer as NextSeq 550. The Human TCR Profiling Kit (MiLaboratory) was used to prepare UMI-labeled 5' RACE TRB cDNA libraries. The reads went through TCRdb reprocessing, and each CDR3 protein sequence gets one entry with no DNA. The sample's records list some 45,000 distinct CDR3 sequences. Jointly, the top ten make up around 1.6% of the sample. Sample: naive CXCR3- CD8+ T cells from blood. Explained via the paper, the cell subset or site label denotes: CD45RO-CCR7+CD27+CD95- naive CD8+ T cells lacking CXCR3 (TNR3-). The receptor set was obtained from a human donor in good health. Some clones in this sample may be carry-over from other donors' samples.

The V call is TRBV29-1, the J call TRBJ2-2. Per germline, CDR1 SQVTM and CDR2 ANQGSEA. The CDR3 is made up of 12 amino acids. CDR3 amino acids: CSVDLMGGELFF.

This sequence joins TRBV29-1 and TRBJ2-2. The length of the CDR3 is 11 residues. CDR1 is SQVTM and CDR2 is ANQGSEA in the germline V gene. The CDR3 protein is CSVAGTGELFF.

This chain links TRBV5-1 with TRBJ2-1; TCRdb designates TRBD1, a call that cannot be tested without DNA. Germline-derived CDR1 and CDR2 are SGHRS and YFSETQ. The CDR3 is made up of 13 amino acids. Here the CDR3 reads CASSLTGSDEQFF.

The gene calls are TRBV6-2 or TRBV6-3 and TRBJ2-3; with no DNA, the TCRdb D assignment of TRBD1 cannot be verified. The germline V gene encodes CDR1 MNHEY and CDR2 SVGEGT. This CDR3 is built from 12 residues. CDR3 sequence: CASSYPGGSQYF.

The rearrangement joins TRBV29-1 to TRBJ2-3; TCRdb outputs TRBD2, but without DNA this stays unchecked. The CDR3 extends over 13 amino acids. Germline V gene lookup returns CDR1 SQVTM and CDR2 ANQGSEA. The CDR3 reads CSVEAGSPDTQYF.

The chain couples TRBV19 to TRBJ2-7; TCRdb's D call of TRBD1 is untestable without DNA. CDR3 length: 13 residues. CDR1 and CDR2 from the germline V gene are LNHDA and SQIVND (reference sequence). The CDR3: CASSIGGYYEQYF.

V is TRBV4-2 and J is TRBJ1-5; lacking DNA, the TRBD1 call made by TCRdb goes unchecked. Germline V gene lookup returns CDR1 LGHNA and CDR2 YNFKEQ. This CDR3 is 15 amino acids long. The CDR3 loop is CASSWDGDSNQPQHF.

CDR3 residues: CASRAECEQFF. The V gene is TRBV23-1, the J gene TRBJ2-1. TRBV23-1 is designated an ORF whose function remains uncertain. The CDR3 is 11 residues long.

This chain connects TRBV28 to TRBJ2-1; TCRdb's D call, TRBD1, is unchecked because there is no DNA. CDR3 size: 14 residues. Germline V CDR1 and CDR2: MDHEN, SYDVKM. CDR3 region: CAIVPGAGIDEQFF.

This chain links TRBV2 with TRBJ2-1. The CDR3 consists of 14 residues. Germline V lookup: CDR1 SNHLY, CDR2 FYNNEI. The CDR3 sequence is CASRPSSDYNEQFF. Drawing the rest from reference TRBV2 and TRBJ2-1, the complete variable domain is EPEVTQTPSHQVTQMGQEVILRCVPISNHLYFYWYRQILGQKVEFLVSFYNNEISEKSEIFDDQFSVERPDGSNFTLKIRSTKLEDSAMYFCASRPSSDYNEQFFGPGTRLTVL.

V usage is TRBV29-1 and J usage is TRBJ2-7; TCRdb outputs TRBD1, but without DNA this stays unchecked. Germline V gene sequence: CDR1 SQVTM, CDR2 ANQGSEA. There are 12 residues in the CDR3. The chain's CDR3 is CSVRGEVYEQYF.

CDR3: CSVDGGNTIYF. The chain couples TRBV29-1 to TRBJ1-3. In germline, CDR1 is SQVTM, CDR2 ANQGSEA. The CDR3 loop spans 11 amino acids.

This rearrangement joins TRBV28 to TRBJ2-3; TCRdb's D call of TRBD1 is untestable without DNA. Germline-derived CDR1 and CDR2 are MDHEN and SYDVKM. The CDR3 sequence is 16 residues long. The CDR3 here is CASRLLTGSQTDTQYF.

The chain has TRBV3-1 and TRBJ2-7. Looked up from germline, CDR1 is LGHDT and CDR2 is YNNKEL (reference sequence). The CDR3 runs 13 residues. The CDR3 sequence: CASSPTSFYEQYF.

The V call is TRBV12-3 or TRBV12-4, the J call TRBJ2-5; TCRdb picks TRBD2, but there is no DNA to check that call. The CDR3 is made up of 15 amino acids. The CDR3 sequence: CASSTRGAIGETQYF.

V and J are TRBV5-1 and TRBJ1-3. Per germline, CDR1 SGHRS and CDR2 YFSETQ. The CDR3 runs 13 residues. The CDR3 loop is CASQLEPGNTIYF. The entire variable domain, with the rest obtained from reference TRBV5-1 and TRBJ1-3, is as follows: KAGVTQTPRYLIKTRGQQVTLSCSPISGHRSVSWYQQTPGQGLQFLFEYFSETQRNKGNFPGRFSGRQFSNSRSEMNVSTLELGDSALYLCASQLEPGNTIYFGEGSWLTVV.

The gene calls are TRBV15 and TRBJ2-7; TCRdb gives TRBD1 as the D gene, but with no DNA this cannot be confirmed. The V gene's germline CDR1 is LNHNV and CDR2 YYDKDF (reference sequence). CDR3 length equals 14 residues. The CDR3 protein is CATSIPGWGGEQYF.

The gene calls are TRBV18 and TRBJ2-7. Looked up from germline, CDR1 is KGHSH and CDR2 is LQKENI. CDR3 size: 13 residues. The CDR3 here is CASSLDPSYEQYF.

This chain connects TRBV20-1 to TRBJ2-1. The CDR3 has 16 amino acids. The germline V gene encodes CDR1 DFQATT and CDR2 SNEGSKA (reference sequence). The CDR3 sequence: CSARDRSNGRSPEQFF.

V is TRBV15 and J is TRBJ2-2; TCRdb gives TRBD1 as the D gene, but with no DNA this cannot be confirmed. The CDR3 runs 14 residues. Per germline, CDR1 LNHNV and CDR2 YYDKDF (reference sequence). Here the CDR3 reads CATEGGRNTGELFF.

V and J are TRBV20-1 and TRBJ2-4; TCRdb's D gene call, TRBD1, goes unchecked for lack of DNA. The CDR3 is 19 amino acids. CDR1 DFQATT and CDR2 SNEGSKA come from the germline V gene (reference sequence). The CDR3 region is CSARPTLGQGQQRRYIQYF.

The chain employs TRBV20-1 and TRBJ2-4; the TCRdb D gene call, TRBD1, has no DNA to confirm it. The CDR3 contains 18 residues. Germline values: CDR1 DFQATT, CDR2 SNEGSKA (reference sequence). The CDR3 sequence is CSATAPERGPLAKNIQYF.

The chain couples TRBV28 to TRBJ2-7. Germline V CDR1 and CDR2: MDHEN, SYDVKM. This CDR3 has 13 amino acids. CDR3 in amino acids: CASSFGNTYEQYF.

The chain couples TRBV12-3 or TRBV12-4 to TRBJ2-7; the D gene TCRdb calls, TRBD1, cannot be checked with no DNA. The CDR3 runs to 13 residues. This chain's CDR3 is CASRKGQGYEQYF.

The genes are TRBV28 and TRBJ2-1; TCRdb gives TRBD2 as the D gene, but with no DNA this cannot be confirmed. In germline, CDR1 is MDHEN, CDR2 SYDVKM. This CDR3 has 19 residues. The CDR3 is CASRPGTGTSGIRGNEQFF. Supplemented by reference TRBV28 and TRBJ2-1, the full variable domain reads DVKVTQSSRYLVKRTGEKVFLECVQDMDHENMFWYRQDPGLGLRLIYFSYDVKMKEKGDIPEGYSVSREKKERFSLILESASTNQTSMYLCASRPGTGTSGIRGNEQFFGPGTRLTVL.

This chain joins TRBV29-1 and TRBJ2-3; lacking DNA, the TRBD1 call made by TCRdb goes unchecked. This CDR3 comprises 15 residues. CDR1 and CDR2 (germline): SQVTM, ANQGSEA. CDR3: CSVLVVDRFTDTQYF.

This chain joins TRBV29-1 and TRBJ2-3; lacking DNA, the TRBD2 call made by TCRdb goes unchecked. Germline loops: CDR1 SQVTM, CDR2 ANQGSEA. The length of the CDR3 is 13 residues. The CDR3 sequence is CSVIAELTDTQYF.

The chain has TRBV19 and TRBJ2-7; checking the TCRdb D call of TRBD2 is not possible without DNA. From germline, CDR1 is LNHDA and CDR2 SQIVND (reference sequence). The CDR3 runs 13 residues. The CDR3 loop is CASSIGLRGPQYF.